The 10 T cell receptor beta chains below were found in one sample sequenced in a study of shared clonotypes between healthy human individuals. The repertoire was sequenced with immunoSEQ multiplex PCR; TCRdb's copy has only in-frame clones and lacks some. The table has 2,500,000 or so clones, 93% seen once. Material: naive CD4+ T cells from PBMCs. As to subset: CD45RA+ positively selected. These receptors were taken from a man between 18 and 35 years old in good health. Some clones in this sample may be carry-over from other donors' samples.

This clone was observed once. The chain combines TRBV28 with TRBJ2-5; TRBD2 matches 10 bases. The CDR3 length is 15 residues. Germline V gene sequence: CDR1 MDHEN, CDR2 SYDVKM. The V gene end was trimmed by 7 bases and the J gene end by 5 bases; junction bases not matched to a gene: 10. The CDR3 nucleotides are TGTGCCAGCATGTCTGCTAGCGGGAGAGTTGAGACCCAGTACTTC. It is translated as CASMSASGRVETQYF.

The chain has TRBV7-3 and TRBJ2-3; the D gene is possibly TRBD2 (6 bases). From germline, CDR1 is SGHTA and CDR2 FQGTGA. Trimming pared 4 bases from V and 3 bases from J, leaving 20 bases between. The CDR3 is 17 amino acids. CDR3 region: CASSSSRVAVTTDTQYF. The CDR3 DNA sequence: TGTGCCAGCAGCTCCTCGAGGGTAGCGGTAACTACAGATACGCAGTATTTT.

The V gene is TRBV7-9, the J gene TRBJ2-1; 7 bases map to TRBD2. Trimming at V came to 5 bases and at J to 7 bases, leaving 17 bases not matched to a gene. The CDR3 length is 17 residues. From germline, CDR1 is SEHNR and CDR2 FQNEAQ (reference sequence). The CDR3 DNA follows: TGTGCCAGCAGCCCTCCTTGGGGGGAGGGCCCGCGGAATGAGCAGTTCTTC. This encodes CASSPPWGEGPRNEQFF.

This chain links TRBV4-3 with TRBJ1-2; perhaps TRBD1 as D (5 bases). The CDR3 has 16 residues. V was shortened by 1 base and J by 3 bases, with 15 bases between the two germline ends. Germline V gives CDR1 LGHNA, CDR2 YSLEER. CDR3 DNA sequence: TGCGCCAGCAGCCAAGTCAGTGGGACCTCCCACTATGGCTACACCTTC. Its translation: CASSQVSGTSHYGYTF.

This clone has a single count. The gene calls are TRBV7-9 and TRBJ1-3; D is unresolved. The V end was cut by 5 bases, the J end by 4 bases, with 12 bases between. CDR1 and CDR2 from the germline V gene are SEHNR and FQNEAQ (reference sequence). The CDR3 consists of 14 residues. The CDR3 loop reads CASSRGLIGNTIYF. CDR3 DNA sequence: TGTGCCAGCAGCCGAGGACTGATCGGAAACACCATATATTTT.

The rearrangement uses TRBV4-3 and TRBJ1-5; the D is unclear. V lost 2 bases and J 0 bases, leaving 2 bases between the germline ends. The germline CDR1 and CDR2 sequences are LGHNA and YSLEER. The CDR3 length is 13 residues. CDR3 loop: CASSQYSNQPQHF. CDR3 nucleotide sequence: TGCGCCAGCAGCCAATATAGCAATCAGCCCCAGCATTTT.

The chain carries TRBV7-9 and TRBJ2-4; 8 bases map to TRBD1. With 1 base clipped from V and 5 bases from J, the junction kept 4 bases outside the gene matches. CDR1 and CDR2 (germline): SEHNR, FQNEAQ (reference sequence). This CDR3 is built from 15 residues. CDR3 in DNA: TGTGCCAGCAGCTTAGTAGGGACAGGACAAAACATTCAGTACTTC. Translated, it gives CASSLVGTGQNIQYF. The complete variable domain, with remaining parts taken from reference TRBV7-9 and TRBJ2-4, reads DTGVSQNPRHKITKRGQNVTFRCDPISEHNRLYWYRQTLGQGPEFLTYFQNEAQLEKSRLLSDRFSAERPKGSFSTLEIQRTEQGDSAMYLCASSLVGTGQNIQYFGAGTRLSVL.

This chain links TRBV7-9 with TRBJ2-6; 10 nucleotides match TRBD1. The CDR3 has 17 amino acids. CDR1 and CDR2 (germline): SEHNR, FQNEAQ (reference sequence). After removal of 5 bases from V and 2 bases from J, the junction contained 6 bases not matched to a gene. The CDR3 loop reads CASSIRQGAPGANVLTF. As DNA, the CDR3 is TGTGCCAGCAGCATACGACAGGGGGCGCCTGGGGCCAACGTCCTGACTTTC. Filled out from reference TRBV7-9 and TRBJ2-6, the complete variable domain reads DTGVSQNPRHKITKRGQNVTFRCDPISEHNRLYWYRQTLGQGPEFLTYFQNEAQLEKSRLLSDRFSAERPKGSFSTLEIQRTEQGDSAMYLCASSIRQGAPGANVLTFGAGSRLTVL.

Regarding this clone: This sample includes further DNA sequences coding for the same CDR3. The J gene is TRBJ2-5, the V gene TRBV5-1; 9 bases are a match to TRBD1. The CDR3 extends over 13 amino acids. From germline, CDR1 is SGHRS and CDR2 YFSETQ. J gave up 4 bases and V 3 bases, and 1 base lay outside the gene matches. The CDR3 protein is CASSSDRGETQYF. CDR3 coding DNA: TGCGCCAGCAGCTCGGACAGGGGAGAGACCCAGTACTTC.

A word on this clone: Other DNA sequences in the sample encode the same CDR3. The chain has TRBV7-2 and TRBJ1-1; the D gene is possibly TRBD1 (5 bases). V lost 6 bases, J lost 2 bases, and 13 bases lay in between. Germline V gene lookup returns CDR1 SGHTA and CDR2 FQGNSA. This CDR3 comprises 14 residues. The CDR3 here is CASSPGTANTEAFF. CDR3 sequence (DNA): TGTGCCAGCAGTCCAGGGACGGCCAACACTGAAGCTTTCTTT.